The subject of this entry is one T cell receptor (beta chain). The data were obtained in a study of T-cell memory formation after mild COVID-19. V lost 6 bases, J lost 4 bases, and 13 bases lay in between. The CDR3 consists of 14 residues. CDR1 is ENHRY and CDR2 is SYGVKD in the germline V gene. TCRdb passed the 5' RACE reads through MiXCR, listing each CDR3 protein once. Found here are roughly 170,000 distinct CDR3 sequences, 18% of them singletons; the top ten hold 3.9%. The sequence was collected from a man younger than 35 who had mild COVID-19 (a few samples of this study predate the infection). Cell type and time point are not known. The sequencing sample was made of PBMCs or a T cell subset sorted from them (not recorded which). The chain is built from TRBV10-3 and TRBJ1-3; D is unclear. CDR3 in amino acids: CAIRVSSGGNTIYF. In nucleotides, the CDR3 is TGTGCCATCAGGGTTTCCTCGGGGGGAAACACCATATATTTT.